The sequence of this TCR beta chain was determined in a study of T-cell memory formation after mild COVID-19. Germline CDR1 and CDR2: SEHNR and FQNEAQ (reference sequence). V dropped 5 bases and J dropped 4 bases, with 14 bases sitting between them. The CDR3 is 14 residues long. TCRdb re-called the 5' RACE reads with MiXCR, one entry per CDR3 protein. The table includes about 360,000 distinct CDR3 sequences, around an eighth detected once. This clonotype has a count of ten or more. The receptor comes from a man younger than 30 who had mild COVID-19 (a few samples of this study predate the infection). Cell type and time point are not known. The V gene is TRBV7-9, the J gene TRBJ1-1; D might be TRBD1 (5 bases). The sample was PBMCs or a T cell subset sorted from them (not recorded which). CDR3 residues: CASSPGTPGTEAFF. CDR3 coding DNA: TGTGCCAGCAGCCCAGGGACCCCGGGCACTGAAGCTTTCTTT.